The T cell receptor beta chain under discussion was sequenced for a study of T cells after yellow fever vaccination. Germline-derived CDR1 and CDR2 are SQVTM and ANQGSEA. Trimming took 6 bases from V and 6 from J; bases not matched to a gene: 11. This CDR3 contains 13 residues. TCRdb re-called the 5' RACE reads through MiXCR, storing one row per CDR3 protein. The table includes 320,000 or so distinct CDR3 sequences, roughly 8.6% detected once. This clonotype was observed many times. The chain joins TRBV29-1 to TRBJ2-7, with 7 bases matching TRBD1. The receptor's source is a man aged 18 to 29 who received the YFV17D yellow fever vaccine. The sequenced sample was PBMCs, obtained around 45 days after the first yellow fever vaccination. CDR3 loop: CSVFEGAVSEQYF. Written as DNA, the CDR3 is TGCAGCGTCTTTGAGGGGGCGGTGTCCGAGCAGTACTTC.